This TCR beta chain came from a study of cytomegalovirus exposure and HLA in healthy donors. As concerns this clone: Antigen unknown.

Broader study findings: In vitro confirmation showed three CMV-associated chains to be CMV antigen specific. For cytomegalovirus status, the classifier reportedly gave diagnoses with high specificity and sensitivity. The authors enumerated 164 TCR beta chains as linked to cytomegalovirus.

Here immunoSEQ multiplex PCR was the method, and the copy in TCRdb shows in-frame clones only, minus some. The sample has about 150,000 clones, about 86% seen once; the top ten hold 2% to 2.5%. J was trimmed by 4 bases and V by 3 bases; bases with no gene match: 5. Germline V CDR1 and CDR2: LNHDA, SQIVND (reference sequence). The CDR3 consists of 15 residues. V is TRBV19 and J is TRBJ1-2; 10 nucleotides line up with TRBD1. Input material: PBMCs. The clonotype originates from a human donor in good health. Here the CDR3 reads CASSMTGGLGYGYTF. The CDR3, as DNA: TGTGCCAGTAGTATGACAGGGGGCCTCGGCTATGGCTACACCTTC. Combining the CDR3 with reference TRBV19 and TRBJ1-2 gives the whole variable domain DGGITQSPKYLFRKEGQNVTLSCEQNLNHDAMYWYRQDPGQGLRLIYYSQIVNDFQKGDIAEGYSVSREKKESFPLTVTSAQKNPTAFYLCASSMTGGLGYGYTFGSGTRLTVV.